This T cell receptor (beta chain) appears in the sequencing data of a study of cytomegalovirus exposure and HLA in healthy donors (dated by TCRdb to the late 2010s). In the study overall: An earlier analysis of roughly 630 of the donors reported more than 250 Gb of sequence data and 100 million to 140 million unique TCR beta sequences from 150 million to 200 million T cells. Of the roughly 410 genotyped donors, approximately 81% were placed in the genetic ancestry cluster associated with self-reported Caucasian donors. HLA typing included class I and class II loci at four-digit resolution. A handful of DR-DQ haplotypes were handled as single units for association and clustering because linkage in the cohort was strong. On average, 235,054 unique TCR beta nucleotide sequences were sequenced per donor among about 400 genotyped donors of the cohort, with roughly 18% of those sequences being non-productive. In a later analysis, previously published TCR beta repertoires from several hundred donors were re-analyzed and high-resolution HLA genotyping was added so that TCR occurrence patterns could be studied. Approximately 310 gigabases of sequencing data and approximately 80 million unique TCR sequences were included in an early release covering under 650 HLA-typed donors. The T cell repertoires of 700 or so subjects were profiled by immunosequencing and related to cytomegalovirus serostatus. Donor age, sex, ethnicity and CMV serostatus were compiled alongside the repertoire data. A separate validation cohort of 100 to 150 different subjects was used in addition to the approximately 610-subject first cohort. All discovery cohort repertoires had been generated on a single sequencing platform. An earlier analysis of roughly 600 of the donors used high-throughput TCR beta sequencing to judge whether each TCR beta V gene segment behaved as functional or pseudogenic. In the later analysis, no new phenotypic data were used to find candidate immune exposures; instead, reliance was placed on TCR beta sequences and their occurrence across donors. The study aimed to test whether cataloging public T cell receptors could reveal signatures of past pathogen exposure. The study combined high-throughput TCR immunosequencing, statistical association of individual TCRs with disease status, and machine learning to predict cytomegalovirus infection status. A later genetic analysis used genome-wide SNP genotypes for about 65% of the roughly 670 donors, treating that subset as a discovery cohort. Typing coverage varied by locus: about 620-640 donors for A, B, C, DRB1 and DQB1; roughly 520 for DQA1; 600 to 610 for DPA1; roughly 450 for DPB1.

The study at large found these results: A further reported finding was that TCR beta sequences accurately predicted the HLA-A and HLA-B alleles for most subjects in the first cohort. The only immune exposure information available for the cohort was CMV serostatus. A group of highly shared sequence variants was considered likely to be a technical artifact of the sequencing pipeline. Most TCR sequences were seen in very few donors, while some public TCRs were found in many individuals. A later genetic analysis associated a missense DCLRE1C variant with V-gene and J-gene trimming of TCR beta chains, and an independent cohort replicated the association. In a later analysis, most CMV-associated TCR beta chains were found to appear HLA-restricted, with HLA associations seemingly driven largely by CMV exposure. In this cohort, only TCR beta chains were sequenced, and detectable features were limited by the absence of alpha or paired-chain data. Strong co-occurrence of HLA alleles, especially DR and DQ, made assigning TCR associations to individual alleles difficult. The classifier was reported to diagnose cytomegalovirus status with high specificity and sensitivity in both the original and validation cohorts. According to a later analysis, TCR association rates differed among HLA loci, with DRB1 alleles showing the most associated TCRs and HLA-C alleles showing the fewest. Correlated functional status among segregating V segments might be attributable to linkage disequilibrium, but an unknown experimental factor could not be ruled out. At a false discovery rate of 0.05, a later analysis linked roughly 17,000 TCR beta sequences to specific HLA alleles. Because HLA typing was missing for some donors at each locus, association tests included only the typed subset. Compared with the roughly 700-donor mean, donors in an Asian-associated ancestry cluster had fewer N-insertions in productive TCRs, according to a later genetic analysis. A few of the identified cytomegalovirus-associated TCR beta chains were confirmed in vitro to be specific for cytomegalovirus antigens. About 17 rarely observed V segments, including chromosome 9 orphons, were excluded from the earlier analysis of several hundred of the donors because counts were too low. Roughly uniform sequencing depth across donors was assumed in presence/absence analyses, although this assumption may not hold. Broadly in line with IMGT annotations, most TCR beta V segments showed up in productive rearrangements about 90% or about 30% of the time in an earlier analysis of 450 to 600 of the donors. Some IMGT-functional V segments, including TRBV6-2 and TRBV6-3, could not be told apart with the 87-base-pair reads, so those segments were excluded. Compared with equally common non-associated chains, HLA-associated TCR beta chains in a later analysis were more clonally expanded and had lower generation probabilities. A later analysis reported that several top co-occurrence clusters appeared linked to parvovirus B19, influenza, CMV and Epstein-Barr virus. The authors suggested that the approach could potentially be extended to other disease states and immunological phenotypes. A total of fewer than 200 TCR beta chains were listed by the study as associated with cytomegalovirus.

The germline V gene specifies ENHRY as CDR1 and SYGVKD as CDR2. V is reduced by 11 bases and J by 5 bases, leaving a spacing of 15 bases between them. From cysteine to phenylalanine, the CDR3 is 12 amino acids long. Only CDR3 DNA remains: 36 bases, in frame from the first base. The cohort comprised some 680 healthy bone marrow donors. Cohort members were all nominally healthy when sampled, although unrecorded immune exposures were likely present. The donor was CMV seronegative and belonged to the group of 350 to 400 seronegative cohort members. Each donor provided a peripheral blood sample, and peripheral blood mononuclear cells were used for TCR beta sequencing. Genomic DNA was extracted from the blood cell samples with the Qiagen DNeasy Blood Extraction Kit. Of note for this clone: The antigen it binds to is not known. No base qualities exist here, and no much larger clone lies one base off it.

The library relied on the immunoSEQ multiplex PCR assay. For the multiplex PCR, a mixture combining 60 forward primers for TCR Vbeta segments and 13 reverse primers for TCR Jbeta segments was used. The CDR3 region of rearranged TCR beta genes was amplified from genomic DNA by a multiplex PCR assay. Amplified TCR beta libraries were sequenced as 87-base-pair reads on the Illumina HiSeq System. Regarding the original processing steps: Across the 500 to 700 repertoires, a later analysis counted some 81 million unique TCR beta chains, around 11 million of which were shared by at least two donors. Raw reads were error-corrected and collapsed into unique sequences by a nearest-neighbor algorithm in which closely related sequences were merged to remove PCR and sequencing errors. CDR3 sequences were aligned to IMGT reference sequences to assign V, D and J gene segments. For a sequence to be retained, at least a six-nucleotide match to both a V gene segment and a J gene segment was required. A rearrangement counted as productive if the CDR3 had no stop codons and remained in frame with V and J, and every other rearrangement counted as non-productive. CDR3 was defined according to IMGT convention as the region running from the second conserved V-encoded cysteine to the conserved J-encoded phenylalanine. Sequences without an unambiguous match to a single V gene segment were excluded from the earlier analysis of 587 of the donors. An earlier analysis of 587 of the donors called V segments functional above 56.7% productive rearrangements and segregating when the between-donor standard deviation exceeded 5%. A statistical classification framework was built to diagnose cytomegalovirus status from the catalog of TCR beta chain sequences. A later analysis assigned V and J genes by comparing TCR nucleotide sequences with IMGT/GENE-DB human TR gene sequences. Using the TCRdist pipeline, a later analysis assigned CDR3 sequences along with most-parsimonious VDJ recombination scenarios. In a later analysis, each TCR beta chain was defined by its CDR3 amino acid sequence together with its V-gene family, and reads lacking a unique V-gene family were excluded. A later analysis removed nearly 600 highly shared, low-generation-probability nucleotide sequences to deal with suspected cross-contamination and a sequencing artifact. For each public chain, a later analysis derived a clonal expansion index from normalized ranks of inferred template counts within each repertoire. A later analysis computed generation probabilities with a VDJ recombination model fitted to out-of-frame rearrangements, and checked the results against IGoR. Hypergeometric tests were used in a later analysis to score TCR-TCR, TCR-HLA and TCR-CMV co-occurrence, with a repertoire-size bias correction applied to the TCR pairs. False discovery rates were estimated in a later analysis by permuting HLA or CMV assignments 20 times. In a later analysis, co-occurring TCRs were grouped using DBSCAN, and TCRdist sequence similarity was added for clustering within HLA-allele-positive subsets. Co-occurrence clustering excluded repertoires with fewer than 30,000 or more than 120,000 public chains, plus five with anomalous nucleotide sharing. TCRdb stores this immuneACCESS table with in-frame sequences only. Part of the clones is absent; in the studies checked, under half of the shortfall reflects unresolved V genes, and no reason is known for the rest. V and J calls and clone size come straight from that table; D and trimming were deduced from the DNA. In this sample the table shows fewer than 150,000 clones, around 75% of which occur a single time. The top ten clones comprise roughly 1.2% of the sample.

Sequenced material: PBMCs. The sequence derives from a female donor in good health and CMV-seronegative. The sequence joins TRBV10-3 to TRBJ1-1; 5 matching bases give a weak D call of TRBD1. Here the CDR3 is given as CAPRGVETEAFF. The DNA sequence is as follows: TGTGCCCCCCGGGGGGTTGAAACTGAAGCTTTCTTT.